This T cell receptor beta chain derives from a study of control samples from healthy donors and cancer patients. V lost 6 bases and J lost 5; bases outside the gene matches: 11. Germline V gene lookup returns CDR1 MNHEY and CDR2 SMNVEV (reference sequence). The CDR3 is made up of 15 amino acids. Profiling relied on immunoSEQ multiplex PCR, and the TCRdb table lists in-frame clones only, not all of them. The sample records some 150,000 clones, 85% to 95% being singletons. Sequencing was done on a sample of blood. This clonotype originated in a man between 40 and 49 years old in good health. The chain is built from TRBV27 and TRBJ2-7; 9 bases align to TRBD1. CDR3 in amino acids: CASRLGTGFNDEQYF. CDR3 nucleotides: TGTGCCAGCAGACTAGGGACAGGGTTTAATGACGAGCAGTACTTC.